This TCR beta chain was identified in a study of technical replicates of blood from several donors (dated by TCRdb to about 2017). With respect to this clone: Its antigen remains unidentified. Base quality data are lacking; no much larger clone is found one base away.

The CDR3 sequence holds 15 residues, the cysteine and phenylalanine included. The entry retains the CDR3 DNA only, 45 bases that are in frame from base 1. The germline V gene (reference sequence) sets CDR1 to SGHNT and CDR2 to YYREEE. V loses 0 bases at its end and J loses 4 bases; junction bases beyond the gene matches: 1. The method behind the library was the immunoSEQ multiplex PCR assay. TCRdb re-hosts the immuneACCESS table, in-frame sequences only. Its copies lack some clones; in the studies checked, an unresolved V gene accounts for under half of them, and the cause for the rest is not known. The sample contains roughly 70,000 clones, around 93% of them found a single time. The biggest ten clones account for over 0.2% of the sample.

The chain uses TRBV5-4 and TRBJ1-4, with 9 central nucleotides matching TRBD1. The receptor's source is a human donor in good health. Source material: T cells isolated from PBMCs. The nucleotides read TGTGCCAGCAGCTTGGGGGGACAGGGTAATGAAAAACTGTTTTTT. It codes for CASSLGGQGNEKLFF.